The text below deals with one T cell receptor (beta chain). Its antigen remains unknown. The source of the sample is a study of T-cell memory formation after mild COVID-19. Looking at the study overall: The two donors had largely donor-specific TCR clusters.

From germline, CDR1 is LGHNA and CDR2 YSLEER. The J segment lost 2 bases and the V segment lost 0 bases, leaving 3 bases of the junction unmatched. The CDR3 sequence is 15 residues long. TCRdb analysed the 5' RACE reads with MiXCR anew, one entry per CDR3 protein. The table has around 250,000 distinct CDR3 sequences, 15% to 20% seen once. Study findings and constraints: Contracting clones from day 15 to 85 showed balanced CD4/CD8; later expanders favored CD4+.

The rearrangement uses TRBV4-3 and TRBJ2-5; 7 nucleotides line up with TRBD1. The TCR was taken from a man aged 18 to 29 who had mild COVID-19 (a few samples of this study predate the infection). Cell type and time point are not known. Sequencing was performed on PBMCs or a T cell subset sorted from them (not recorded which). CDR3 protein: CASSQDFRGQETQYF. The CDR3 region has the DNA TGCGCCAGCAGCCAAGATTTCAGGGGGCAAGAGACCCAGTACTTC.